This TCR beta chain was identified during a study of CD8 T cells in Susac syndrome. Random hexamers were used to reverse transcribe roughly 0.45 to 1 ug of RNA. Across 54 Vbeta and 13 Jbeta, immunoSEQ multiplex PCR amplified TCR beta CDR3. From the immunoSEQ multiplex PCR reads, TCRdb called clonotypes with MiXCR, one entry per CDR3 protein. This sample yields tens of thousands of distinct CDR3 sequences, of which roughly 93% are seen a single time; more than 0.45% belongs to the top ten. Sequencing of TCR beta was carried out in blood CD8+ and CD4+ T cells. Healthy donors matched for age and sex were used as controls. Negative isolation was used for CD8+ and CD4+ T cells, and FACS enrichment was applied to TEMRA cells. The V end was cut by 4 bases, the J end by 1 base, with 14 bases between. Germline loops: CDR1 SGHRS, CDR2 YFSETQ. The CDR3 has 15 residues.

The rearrangement links TRBV5-1 to TRBJ2-5; no reliable D call. The specimen was CD8+ T cells from PBMCs. The receptor was derived from a human donor in good health. The DNA for the CDR3 is TGCGCCAGCAGCGCCCACACGGCCATCCAAGAGACCCAGTACTTC. Protein sequence: CASSAHTAIQETQYF.